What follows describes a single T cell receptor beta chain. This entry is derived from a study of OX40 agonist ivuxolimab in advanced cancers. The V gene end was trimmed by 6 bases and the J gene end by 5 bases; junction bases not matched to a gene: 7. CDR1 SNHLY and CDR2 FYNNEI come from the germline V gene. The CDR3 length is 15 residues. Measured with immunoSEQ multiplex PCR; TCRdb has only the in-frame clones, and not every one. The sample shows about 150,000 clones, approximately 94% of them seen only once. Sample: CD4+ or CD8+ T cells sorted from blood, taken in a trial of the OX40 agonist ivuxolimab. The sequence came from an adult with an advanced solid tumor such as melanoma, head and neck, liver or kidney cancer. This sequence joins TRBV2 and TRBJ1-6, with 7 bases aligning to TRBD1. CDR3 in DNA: TGTGCCAGCAGGGGCACAGGGGTTAATAATTCACCCCTCCACTTT. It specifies CASRGTGVNNSPLHF.